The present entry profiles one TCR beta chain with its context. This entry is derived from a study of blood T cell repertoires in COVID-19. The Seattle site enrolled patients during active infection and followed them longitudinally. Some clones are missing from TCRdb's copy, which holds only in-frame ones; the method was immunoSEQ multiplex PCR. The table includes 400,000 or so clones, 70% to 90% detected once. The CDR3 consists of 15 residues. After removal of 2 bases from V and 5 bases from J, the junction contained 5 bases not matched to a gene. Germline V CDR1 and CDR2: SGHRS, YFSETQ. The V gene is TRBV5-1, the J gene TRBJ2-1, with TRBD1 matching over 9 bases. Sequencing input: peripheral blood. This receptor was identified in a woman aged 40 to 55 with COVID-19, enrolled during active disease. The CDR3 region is CASSLWTGVDNEQFF. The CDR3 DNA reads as TGCGCCAGCAGCTTATGGACAGGGGTGGACAATGAGCAGTTCTTC. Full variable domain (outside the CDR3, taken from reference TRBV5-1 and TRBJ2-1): KAGVTQTPRYLIKTRGQQVTLSCSPISGHRSVSWYQQTPGQGLQFLFEYFSETQRNKGNFPGRFSGRQFSNSRSEMNVSTLELGDSALYLCASSLWTGVDNEQFFGPGTRLTVL.